A selection of T cell receptor beta chains follows, all from one sample in a study of T cells after yellow fever vaccination. TCRdb fed the 5' RACE reads into MiXCR, producing one record per CDR3 protein. Among about 150,000 distinct CDR3 sequences listed, approximately 6.6% were seen once. The input for sequencing was CD4+ T cells sorted from PBMCs, taken 10 days after the yellow fever booster vaccination. These receptors all come from a man aged 25 to 40 who received the YFV17D yellow fever vaccine. The conserved cysteine and the conserved F or W are not part of the CDR3 here.

v_call	j_call	cdr3_aa
TRBV7-2	TRBJ2-7	ASTLLIGRGQY
TRBV9	TRBJ2-1	ASSLGSPPYNEQF
TRBV7-9	TRBJ1-1	ASRTSGNTEAF
TRBV5-5	TRBJ2-7	ASSPGYYEQY
TRBV5-1	TRBJ2-1	ASSTTGTSYNEQF
TRBV29-1	TRBJ2-7	SVEEVRTGAGEQY
TRBV29-1	TRBJ2-1	SVVLAGVDEQF
TRBV4-1	TRBJ2-2	ASSPGLAFTTGELF
TRBV20-1	TRBJ2-4	SARDRVLAKNIQY
TRBV12-3/TRBV12-4	TRBJ2-2	ASSFAARNTGELF
TRBV14	TRBJ2-7	ASSHNPDSSLEQY
TRBV25-1	TRBJ2-7	ASAGTLSYEQY
TRBV7-9	TRBJ2-3	ASSPPGLAGVDTQY
TRBV7-2	TRBJ2-1	ASSLLAGYNEQF
TRBV7-2	TRBJ2-7	ASSLGGLAGASYEQY
TRBV18	TRBJ2-1	ASSPSSWAATSYNEQF
TRBV2	TRBJ2-1	ASLNGPPSYNEQF
TRBV7-2	TRBJ2-1	ASSLILAGSNEQF
TRBV3-1	TRBJ2-3	ASSQVIQDTQY
TRBV5-1	TRBJ2-3	ASSENTDTQY
TRBV10-2	TRBJ2-3	ASRLAEHTDTQY
TRBV6-2/TRBV6-3	TRBJ2-1	ASRRFNNEQF
TRBV7-9	TRBJ1-2	ASSLLGGQGTYGYT